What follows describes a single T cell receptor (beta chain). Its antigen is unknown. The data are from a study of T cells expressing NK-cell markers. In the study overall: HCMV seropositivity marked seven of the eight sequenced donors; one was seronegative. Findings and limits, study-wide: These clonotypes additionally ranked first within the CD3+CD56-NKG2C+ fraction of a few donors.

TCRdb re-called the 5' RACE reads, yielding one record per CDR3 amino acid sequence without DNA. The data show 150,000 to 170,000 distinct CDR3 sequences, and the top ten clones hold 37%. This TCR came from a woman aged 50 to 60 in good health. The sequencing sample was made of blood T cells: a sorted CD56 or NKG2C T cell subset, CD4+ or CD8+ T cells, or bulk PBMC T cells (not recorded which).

The CDR3 protein is CASGLDRVSNQPQHF. The chain recombines TRBV12-5 with TRBJ1-5; without DNA, the TCRdb call of TRBD1 cannot be checked. The CDR3 totals 15 residues. Germline V lookup: CDR1 LGHNT, CDR2 FRNRAP.